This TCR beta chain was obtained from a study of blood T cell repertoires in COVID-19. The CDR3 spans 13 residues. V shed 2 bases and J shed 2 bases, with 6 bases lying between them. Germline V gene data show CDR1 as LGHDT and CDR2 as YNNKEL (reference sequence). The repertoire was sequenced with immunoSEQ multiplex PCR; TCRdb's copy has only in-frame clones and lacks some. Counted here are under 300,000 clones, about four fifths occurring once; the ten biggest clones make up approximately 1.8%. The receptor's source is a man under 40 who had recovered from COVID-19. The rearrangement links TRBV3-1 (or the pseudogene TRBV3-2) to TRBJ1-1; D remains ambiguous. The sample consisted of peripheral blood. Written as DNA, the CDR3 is TGTGCCAGCAGCCAACTAGCAAACACTGAAGCTTTCTTT. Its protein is CASSQLANTEAFF.